Listed below are T cell receptor beta chains from one sample, sequenced in a study of CD8 T cells in ankylosing spondylitis. TCRdb ran MiXCR on the 5' RACE reads and lists one entry per CDR3 protein. Of hundreds of thousands of distinct CDR3 sequences in the sample, about 11% were seen once. The sample taken for sequencing was blood, either unsorted or a sorted T cell fraction (not recorded which). These TCRs come from a male donor with ankylosing spondylitis or in good health (not recorded which). CDR3s include the opening cysteine and the closing phenylalanine or tryptophan. D genes are given only for firm matches. Clone size is shown for a subset of rows, as once, few, many or a class of expanded clone.

>TRBD1|TRBJ1-2|TRBV12-3/TRBV12-4|many
CASSRDRGYGYTF
TGTGCCAGCAGTCGGGACAGGGGCTATGGCTACACCTTC
>NA|TRBJ2-1|TRBV3-1|few
CASSQGLAFEQFF
TGTGCCAGCAGCCAAGGGCTAGCGTTTGAGCAGTTCTTC
>TRBD2|TRBJ2-7|TRBV11-2|few
CASSETSGGQPGVEQYF
TGTGCCAGCAGCGAGACTAGCGGGGGGCAGCCGGGCGTCGAGCAGTACTTC
>TRBD1|TRBJ2-2|TRBV20-1|NA
CSATSGQSNTGELFF
TGCAGTGCCACCTCGGGACAGTCGAACACCGGGGAGCTGTTTTTT
>NA|TRBJ1-5|TRBV12-3/TRBV12-4|many
CASTAVGGHQPQHF
TGTGCCAGCACCGCCGTTGGGGGCCATCAGCCCCAGCATTTT
>TRBD1|TRBJ2-7|TRBV7-2|many
CASSLASGTGYYEQYF
TGTGCCAGCAGCTTAGCTTCCGGGACAGGGTACTACGAGCAGTACTTC
>NA|TRBJ2-1|TRBV20-1|many
CSATDPIREQFF
TGCAGTGCTACCGACCCCATCAGGGAGCAGTTCTTC
>NA|TRBJ2-2|TRBV7-7|many
CASSLEISTYTGELFF
TGTGCTAGCAGCTTAGAGATTTCGACTTACACCGGGGAGCTGTTTTTT
>NA|TRBJ2-2|TRBV5-5|many
CASSLSAAVITGELFF
TGTGCCAGCAGCTTGAGCGCGGCAGTTATTACCGGGGAGCTGTTTTTT
>TRBD2|TRBJ2-7|TRBV7-3|many
CAGGYSGFYEQYF
TGTGCCGGCGGGTATAGCGGGTTCTACGAGCAGTACTTC
>TRBD2|TRBJ2-7|TRBV15|many
CATSRVASGGGEQYF
TGTGCCACCAGCAGAGTGGCTAGCGGGGGTGGCGAGCAGTACTTC
>TRBD1|TRBJ2-1|TRBV19|few
CASTRQGIYNEQFF
TGTGCCAGTACTCGACAGGGGATCTACAATGAGCAGTTCTTC
>NA|TRBJ1-5|TRBV24-1|many
CATSVGVQQPQHF
TGTGCCACCAGTGTGGGGGTCCAGCAGCCCCAGCATTTT
>TRBD1|TRBJ2-2|TRBV5-1|NA
CASSNPGQGSGELFF
TGCGCCAGCAGCAACCCGGGACAGGGGTCCGGGGAGCTGTTTTTT
>NA|TRBJ2-7|TRBV7-9|few
CASSASIGTSTSYEQYF
TGTGCCAGCAGCGCCTCAATCGGGACTTCTACCTCCTACGAGCAGTACTTC
>NA|TRBJ2-1|TRBV21-1|few
CASSGAFF
TGTGCCAGCAGCGGCGCGTTCTTC
>NA|TRBJ2-4|TRBV20-1|NA
CSSLKGGAKNIQYF
TGCAGTTCCCTAAAGGGGGGGGCCAAAAACATTCAGTACTTC
>NA|TRBJ2-3|TRBV20-1|many
CSASSENTDTQYF
TGCAGTGCTAGTAGTGAGAACACAGATACGCAGTATTTT
>TRBD1|TRBJ2-7|TRBV12-3/TRBV12-4|NA
CASSEAGTGGFEQYF
TGTGCCAGCAGTGAAGCCGGGACAGGGGGCTTTGAGCAGTACTTC
>TRBD1|TRBJ1-6|TRBV3-1|NA
CASSQGQGGAPLHF
TGTGCCAGCAGCCAGGGACAGGGAGGAGCACCCCTCCACTTT
>TRBD1|TRBJ1-2|TRBV11-2|few
CASSQTRGKGAYTF
TGTGCCAGCAGCCAGACCCGGGGAAAGGGGGCCTACACCTTC
>NA|TRBJ2-7|TRBV7-9|NA
CASSRTTGNYEQYF
TGTGCCAGCAGCAGGACGACAGGAAACTACGAGCAGTACTTC
>TRBD2|TRBJ2-3|TRBV5-5|NA
CASSFVGRRGVSTDTQYF
TGTGCCAGCAGCTTCGTTGGCAGGCGGGGGGTGAGCACAGATACGCAGTATTTT
>TRBD1|TRBJ2-7|TRBV9|many
CASSLGTGGVGYEQYF
TGTGCCAGCAGCCTCGGGACAGGGGGCGTCGGCTACGAGCAGTACTTC
>TRBD2|TRBJ2-1|TRBV5-1|many
CASSLEGGGHEQFF
TGCGCCAGCAGCTTGGAGGGCGGGGGGCATGAGCAGTTCTTC